This T cell receptor (beta chain) was sequenced in a study of blood T cell repertoires in COVID-19. Original handling: Quantification of nucleated cells was approximated via reference gene primer amplification. Some clones are missing from TCRdb's copy, which holds only in-frame ones; the method was immunoSEQ multiplex PCR. V, J and clone size are taken as reported in that table, and D and trimming were inferred from the DNA itself. This sample yields 250,000 to 350,000 clones, of which about 90% are seen a single time; about 1.9% belongs to the top ten. Material: peripheral blood. The TCR originated in a woman aged 25 to 39 who had recovered from COVID-19.

For the CDR3, the DNA is TGTGCCAGCAGCTCCAGAGGTCCCTCTACTAACTATGGCTACACCTTC. As protein: CASSSRGPSTNYGYTF. The genes are TRBV27 and TRBJ1-2; D unresolved. The CDR3 is made up of 16 amino acids. Trimming left V 6 bases short and J 0 bases short, with 17 bases between. Germline V gene data show CDR1 as MNHEY and CDR2 as SMNVEV (reference sequence).